This TCR beta chain was identified during a study of T cell changes during pregnancy in multiple sclerosis. Per the germline V gene, CDR1 is SGDLS and CDR2 is YYNGEE. The CDR3 loop spans 14 amino acids. The germline V and J ends were trimmed by 1 base and 5 bases, with 13 bases remaining between them. Clones were read by immunoSEQ multiplex PCR, and TCRdb kept only the in-frame ones, dropping some. The repertoire includes approximately 100,000 clones, approximately 94% of them detected once, and less than 2.5% sits in the top ten. The origin of this receptor is a female donor with multiple sclerosis, enrolled in a pregnancy study. Sample: peripheral blood, taken in the third trimester of pregnancy. The chain is built from TRBV9 and TRBJ2-7, with D tentatively TRBD1 (6 bases). CDR3 sequence reads: CASSVSGANHEQYF. CDR3 DNA: TGTGCCAGCAGCGTATCAGGGGCAAACCACGAGCAGTACTTC.